These 15 T cell receptor beta chains share one sample of origin, sequenced in a study of blood T cell repertoires in COVID-19. Sequenced by immunoSEQ multiplex PCR; TCRdb stores in-frame clones only, minus some. This sample carries about 190,000 clones, 76% of them seen once, and the ten largest clones take less than 20%. Sample: PBMCs or T cells enriched from blood (not recorded which). Every receptor here comes from a woman in her fifties or sixties with acute COVID-19.

This clone was seen only once. The CDR3 loop is CASSLGQGWMYEQYV. The CDR3 DNA reads as TGTGCCAGCAGCCTTGGACAGGGGTGGATGTACGAGCAGTACGTC. The chain is built from TRBV6-5 and TRBJ2-7; 9 positions match TRBD1. V was clipped by 6 bases and J by 4 bases; unmatched bases: 10. The CDR3 is made up of 15 amino acids. Per germline, CDR1 MNHEY and CDR2 SVGAGI.

In its sample, this clone was seen once. V and J are TRBV7-6 and TRBJ2-5; 15 positions match TRBD2. J gave up 0 bases and V 5 bases, and 4 bases lay outside the gene matches. The V gene's germline CDR1 is SGHVS and CDR2 FNYEAQ. This CDR3 has 17 amino acids. This CDR3 reads CASSPGTSGGYQETQYF. The CDR3 coding sequence is TGTGCCAGCAGCCCTGGGACTAGCGGGGGGTACCAAGAGACCCAGTACTTC.

This chain uses TRBV7-2 with TRBJ1-3; 9 bases fit TRBD1. The CDR3 loop spans 15 amino acids. V was clipped by 5 bases and J by 4 bases; unmatched bases: 6. In germline, CDR1 is SGHTA, CDR2 FQGNSA. CDR3 in amino acids: CASSRGQGLGNTIYF. The CDR3 coding sequence is TGTGCCAGCAGCAGGGGACAGGGCTTAGGAAACACCATATATTTT.

This clone was recorded a few times. The gene calls are TRBV4-3 and TRBJ1-5; D not certain. CDR1 is LGHNA and CDR2 is YSLEER in the germline V gene. V lost 3 bases to trimming and J lost 3 bases, with 9 bases between them. The CDR3 loop spans 14 amino acids. The CDR3 nucleotides read TGCGCCAGCAGCCAGCACTCTACCAATCAGCCCCAGCATTTT. Translated: CASSQHSTNQPQHF.

The rearrangement links TRBV5-1 to TRBJ1-1; possible D gene TRBD1, 6 bases. The CDR3 contains 15 residues. The V gene's germline CDR1 is SGHRS and CDR2 YFSETQ. V dropped 3 bases and J dropped 5 bases, with 17 bases sitting between them. CDR3 sequence reads: CASSSLGETGTEAFF. The CDR3 region has the DNA TGCGCCAGCAGCTCCCTAGGGGAAACAGGGACTGAAGCTTTCTTT.

V is TRBV18 and J is TRBJ1-1; D remains ambiguous. The CDR3 contains 16 residues. Per germline, CDR1 KGHSH and CDR2 LQKENI. With 4 bases removed from V and 5 bases from J, the gap between germline ends came to 20 bases. The CDR3 reads CASSRMEGFIRTEAFF. The CDR3 nucleotides read TGTGCCAGCTCACGGATGGAGGGTTTCATAAGGACTGAAGCTTTCTTT.

The chain combines TRBV28 with TRBJ1-1, with TRBD1 as a possible D gene (5 bases). The CDR3 loop spans 18 amino acids. V was clipped by 3 bases and J by 5 bases, with 25 bases between them. Germline loops: CDR1 MDHEN, CDR2 SYDVKM. CDR3 protein: CASSFTSGVGAVETEAFF. CDR3 DNA: TGTGCCAGCAGTTTCACTTCGGGGGTCGGGGCGGTGGAGACTGAAGCTTTCTTT.

The chain uses TRBV27 and TRBJ1-1; no definite D call. Trimming left V 2 bases short and J 0 bases short, with 10 bases between. In germline, CDR1 is MNHEY, CDR2 SMNVEV (reference sequence). This CDR3 has 15 amino acids. CDR3 nucleotide sequence: TGTGCCAGCAGTTTAAGAATAGATTTGAACACTGAAGCTTTCTTT. Its protein product is CASSLRIDLNTEAFF.

To note about this clone: The sample holds other DNA sequences that translate to the same CDR3. The rearrangement links TRBV10-1 to TRBJ1-1; possible D gene TRBD1, 5 bases. Germline values: CDR1 WNHNN, CDR2 SYGVQD (reference sequence). V lost 8 bases and J lost 0, with 10 bases in between. The CDR3 totals 13 residues. The CDR3 is CASRGTLNTEAFF. The CDR3, as DNA: TGCGCCAGCCGCGGGACCTTGAACACTGAAGCTTTCTTT.

The chain has TRBV6-5 and TRBJ2-7; 7 bases agree with TRBD1. Losses at the gene ends were 6 bases for V and 6 bases for J; bases not matched to a gene: 8. The CDR3 has 13 amino acids. Germline CDR1 reads MNHEY; CDR2 reads SVGAGI. CDR3 DNA: TGTGCCAGCAGAGACGACAGGGTTCGCGAGCAGTACGTC. Translation gives CASRDDRVREQYV.

V usage is TRBV6-6 and J usage is TRBJ1-1; unclear D gene. The CDR3 totals 15 residues. From germline, CDR1 is MNHNY and CDR2 SVGAGI (reference sequence). Trimming removed 4 bases at V and 0 bases at J, with 12 bases between. CDR3 nucleotide sequence: TGTGCCAGCAGTTGGGAGGGCTTCATGAACACTGAAGCTTTCTTT. This sequence encodes CASSWEGFMNTEAFF.

The gene calls are TRBV4-1 and TRBJ2-1; 10 bases fit TRBD2. Trimming took 4 bases from V and 6 from J; bases not matched to a gene: 3. From germline, CDR1 is MGHRA and CDR2 YSYEKL. The CDR3 extends over 14 amino acids. The DNA of the CDR3 is TGCGCCAGCAGCCTGAGCGGGGGGGTCAATGAGCAGTTCTTC. Its translation: CASSLSGGVNEQFF.

This chain links TRBV5-1 with TRBJ1-1; 10 nucleotides match TRBD1. The CDR3 has 16 residues. The germline CDR1 and CDR2 sequences are SGHRS and YFSETQ. The trim removed 4 bases at V and 5 bases at J, leaving 11 bases unmatched. The CDR3 region has the DNA TGCGCCAGCAGCACGGGGACAGGGGCCCCGTGGACTGAAGCTTTCTTT. Translating it yields CASSTGTGAPWTEAFF.

This clone was counted once. V is TRBV21-1 and J is TRBJ2-7; TRBD2 is taken as the D call from the table, unchecked against the DNA. TRBV21-1 is a pseudogene. CDR3 length equals 14 residues. The CDR3 coding sequence is TGTGCCAGCAGCAAAGATGGGCTAGCCCACGAGCAGTACGTC. This translates into CASSKDGLAHEQYV.

This clone was seen more than once but under ten times. The V call is TRBV19, the J call TRBJ1-5, with 10 bases matching TRBD1. Trimming cost V 9 bases and J 0 bases; bases outside gene matches: 11. Germline CDR1 and CDR2: LNHDA and SQIVND (reference sequence). The CDR3 spans 17 residues. This chain's CDR3 is CASQGGQGPNSNQPQHF. The DNA for the CDR3 is TGTGCCAGCCAGGGGGGACAGGGGCCTAATAGCAATCAGCCCCAGCATTTT. Full variable domain (missing parts from reference TRBV19 and TRBJ1-5): DGGITQSPKYLFRKEGQNVTLSCEQNLNHDAMYWYRQDPGQGLRLIYYSQIVNDFQKGDIAEGYSVSREKKESFPLTVTSAQKNPTAFYLCASQGGQGPNSNQPQHFGDGTRLSIL.